The 11 T cell receptor beta chains in this list originate from one sample, sequenced in a study of shared clonotypes between healthy human individuals (dated by TCRdb to the early 2020s). CD8 naive samples consisted of CD45RO-negative cells that were positively selected for CCR7, yielding a CD45RA+CCR7+ population without TemRA cells. Library creation used the immunoSEQ multiplex PCR assay. TCRdb's version of the immuneACCESS table is confined to in-frame rearrangements and falls short of the full clone set. An unresolved V gene accounts for under half of the shortfall where checked; the remainder is of unknown origin. The sample data list some 2 million clones, and about 95% of these were observed just once. In total, the top ten clones hold 1% to 1.3% of the sample. The sequencing input was naive CD8+ T cells sorted from blood. The sample's cell subset or site, from its label and the paper: CD45RA+CCR7+. The source of these receptors is a young man in good health.

This clone has a handful of counts. This chain links TRBV16 with TRBJ1-2; D may be TRBD1 (5 bases). CDR3 length: 15 residues. Looked up from germline, CDR1 is KGHSY and CDR2 is FQNENV. Trimming took 4 bases from V and 8 from J, leaving 20 bases between them. The DNA of the CDR3 is TGTGCCAGCAGCCCTCCCTCAACAGGAGAATACGGCTACACCTTC. This encodes CASSPPSTGEYGYTF.

This clone was recorded only once. J is TRBJ2-7 and V is TRBV10-3, with 12 bases lining up with TRBD2. The J segment lost 2 bases and the V segment lost 2 bases, leaving 4 bases of the junction unmatched. Germline CDR1 ENHRY, CDR2 SYGVKD. CDR3 size: 16 residues. This CDR3 reads CAISETSGRFPYEQYF. The CDR3 nucleotides read TGTGCCATCAGTGAGACTAGCGGGAGGTTTCCCTACGAGCAGTACTTC.

This sequence joins TRBV29-1 and TRBJ1-2, with TRBD1 matching over 7 bases. Germline V gives CDR1 SQVTM, CDR2 ANQGSEA. V lost 1 base, J lost 3 bases, and 8 bases stayed unmatched. This CDR3 spans 15 amino acids. The CDR3 region has the DNA TGCAGCGTTGAAGCCCCTGGACAGGTAGACTATGGCTACACCTTC. Amino acid sequence: CSVEAPGQVDYGYTF.

This rearrangement joins TRBV7-9 to TRBJ2-7, with D maybe TRBD1 (5 bases). CDR1 and CDR2 from the germline V gene are SEHNR and FQNEAQ (reference sequence). The CDR3 loop spans 12 amino acids. Trimming cost V 7 bases and J 2 bases, with 9 bases left between them. The CDR3 loop reads CASKAGPYEQYF. CDR3 sequence (DNA): TGTGCCAGCAAGGCAGGGCCCTACGAGCAGTACTTC.

V usage is TRBV5-5 and J usage is TRBJ1-6; TRBD1 aligns across 10 bases. The germline CDR1 and CDR2 sequences are SGHKS and YYEKEE (reference sequence). V trimming: 0 bases; J trimming: 7 bases; junction bases outside the gene matches: 10. The CDR3 covers 18 residues. The CDR3 DNA reads as TGTGCCAGCAGCTTGGTAGGGGACAGGGGCGTTGGGAATTCACCCCTCCACTTT. It is translated as CASSLVGDRGVGNSPLHF.

This sequence joins TRBV5-6 and TRBJ1-1; no clear D. Germline V lookup: CDR1 SGHDT, CDR2 YYEEEE. Trimming left V 1 base short and J 1 base short, with 8 bases between. CDR3 length: 14 residues. The CDR3 is CASSLLQTNTEAFF. The CDR3 bases are TGTGCCAGCAGCTTGTTACAGACGAACACTGAAGCTTTCTTT.

J is TRBJ2-7 and V is TRBV9; 7 nucleotides align to TRBD2. This CDR3 spans 15 amino acids. J was trimmed by 4 bases and V by 3 bases; bases with no gene match: 10. Germline V gene data show CDR1 as SGDLS and CDR2 as YYNGEE. The CDR3 sequence: CASSGLSGTVYEQYF. As DNA, the CDR3 is TGTGCCAGCAGCGGGCTGAGCGGGACCGTGTACGAGCAGTACTTC.

V and J are TRBV4-1 and TRBJ2-5; TRBD2 agrees at 12 bases. Looked up from germline, CDR1 is MGHRA and CDR2 is YSYEKL. The CDR3 contains 20 residues. The trim removed 1 base at V and 2 bases at J, leaving 14 bases unmatched. CDR3 nucleotide sequence: TGCGCCAGCAGCCAAGTGCCCGGGCTAGCGGGGGGGCCGGGGCAAGAGACCCAGTACTTC. Its translation: CASSQVPGLAGGPGQETQYF.

In its sample, this clone was seen once. The V call is TRBV7-2, the J call TRBJ2-2; D unresolved. The CDR3 covers 15 residues. Germline CDR1 is SGHTA and CDR2 is FQGNSA. The germline V and J ends were trimmed by 1 base and 6 bases, with 12 bases remaining between them. CDR3 loop: CASSLGYPAPGELFF. DNA of the CDR3: TGTGCCAGCAGCTTAGGCTATCCCGCCCCCGGGGAGCTGTTTTTT.

This clone was seen more than once but under ten times. The genes are TRBV6-5 and TRBJ1-6, with D maybe TRBD1 (5 bases). V was cut by 7 bases and J by 6 bases, with 10 bases left in between. This CDR3 has 13 residues. Germline V lookup: CDR1 MNHEY, CDR2 SVGAGI. CDR3 protein: CASTGVGNSPLHF. CDR3 DNA: TGTGCCAGCACGGGGGTCGGTAATTCACCCCTCCACTTT.

This clone was seen once. The chain joins TRBV5-4 to TRBJ2-7, with a possible D match to TRBD1 (5 bases). The CDR3 has 14 amino acids. The V end lost 5 bases, the J end lost 5 bases, and 17 bases lay between the germline ends. Germline V gene data show CDR1 as SGHNT and CDR2 as YYREEE (reference sequence). The CDR3 DNA sequence: TGTGCCAGCAGACCCGGACATTTGACCGACGAGCAGTACTTC. Translation: CASRPGHLTDEQYF.